This T cell receptor beta chain appears in the sequencing data of a study of cytomegalovirus exposure and HLA in healthy donors (dated by TCRdb to about 2017). About the study as a whole: A later analysis indicated that the 120 validation repertoires were generated on the platform also employed for the roughly 720 repertoires of the first cohort. The study aimed to test whether cataloging public T cell receptors could reveal signatures of past pathogen exposure. In addition to the first cohort of 666 subjects, a separate validation cohort of under 150 different subjects was used. To predict cytomegalovirus infection status, the study brought together high-throughput TCR immunosequencing, statistical association of individual TCRs with disease status, and machine learning.

Comments on this clone: Its recognized antigen is unknown. No base-level quality is on record; no much larger clone is a single base apart.

Donors formed part of the validation cohort, which comprised approximately 130 subjects and was distinct from the first cohort of 666 subjects. The trim is 3 bases for V and 4 bases for J, with a gap of 7 bases between the germline ends. Counted from cysteine to phenylalanine, this CDR3 has 13 amino acids. The DNA shown is the 39-base CDR3, in frame from base 1. The CDR1 and CDR2 encoded by the germline V gene are SGHVS and FQNEAQ. Libraries were built with the immunoSEQ multiplex PCR assay. The authors' analysis ran thus. A statistical classification framework was built to diagnose cytomegalovirus status from the catalog of TCR beta chain sequences. The clones in this table, taken by TCRdb from immuneACCESS, are in-frame only. Not every clone is retained; where verified, under half of the shortfall comes from an unresolved V gene, and the cause of the rest is unknown. V and J calls and clone size are as listed in that table; D and trimming were resolved from the DNA. The sample data list about 110,000 clones, and 90% to 97% of these were observed just once. In total, the top ten clones hold 0.67% of the sample.

What the research found in general, with its limitations: Most TCR sequences were observed very rarely across donors, whereas some public TCRs were present in many individuals. Cytomegalovirus status was reported to be diagnosed by the classifier with high specificity and sensitivity in both the original and validation cohorts. The validation cohort had no HLA typing available for a later analysis, so co-occurrence within that cohort was assessed over all 110 or so repertoires. A later analysis found that TCRs clustered in the first cohort also tended to co-occur in the 120 validation repertoires, with 94% of cluster scores above 0. The study listed 150 to 200 TCR beta chains as associated with cytomegalovirus. It was suggested by the authors that the approach could potentially be generalized to other disease states and immunological phenotypes. Three of the identified cytomegalovirus-associated TCR beta chains were confirmed in vitro to be specific for cytomegalovirus antigens.

The sequencing input was PBMCs. This TCR was recovered from a woman between 18 and 29 years old in good health and CMV-seronegative. The chain uses TRBV7-8 and TRBJ1-5; a tentative D match to TRBD1 spans 6 bases. DNA sequence: TGTGCCAGCAGCTTCCAGGGGAATCAGCCCCAGCATTTT. Translated, this is CASSFQGNQPQHF.